This T cell receptor beta chain was profiled in a study of blood T cell repertoires in COVID-19. Original methodology: For nucleated cells, counts were estimated from reference gene primer amplification. Libraries were prepared by immunoSEQ multiplex PCR; TCRdb keeps only in-frame clonotypes and omits some of them. V and J calls and clone size follow that table, whereas D and trimming were derived from the DNA. This table holds a few hundred thousand clones, 75% to 90% found once. This clone was seen a few times. Cohort allocation depended upon clinical history that participants reported. Resolution of symptoms, clearance, or two negative PCRs was present in recovered Cohort 3 donors. The sequenced sample was PBMCs or T cells enriched from blood (not recorded which). This receptor was obtained from a woman aged 45-60 years who had recovered from COVID-19.

CDR3 protein: CASSERQGEAFF. The CDR3 DNA reads TGTGCCAGCAGTGAAAGACAGGGGGAAGCTTTCTTT. The chain recombines TRBV6-1 with TRBJ1-1; 8 bases are shared with TRBD1. V shed 2 bases, J shed 8 bases, and the junction held 1 base outside the gene matches. The CDR3 has 12 residues. CDR1 and CDR2 from the germline V gene are MNHNS and SASEGT.